The 11 T cell receptor beta chains below come from one sample, sequenced in a study of blood T cell repertoires in COVID-19 (dated by TCRdb to 2018 to 2020). Libraries were prepared through the immunoSEQ multiplex PCR assay. What TCRdb holds here is the immuneACCESS table cut down to in-frame rearrangements. Part of the clones is not present; checked against another copy, under half of the missing clones reflect an unresolved V gene, and the others are unexplained. The sample table contains approximately 150,000 clones; only one count was recorded for around 86% of them. The ten largest make up 30% to 45% of the sample. The sequenced sample was peripheral blood. The receptor set was obtained from a man aged 45-65 years who had recovered from COVID-19.

J is TRBJ2-1 and V is TRBV9; the D gene is possibly TRBD1 (6 bases). The germline gives CDR1 SGDLS, CDR2 YYNGEE. This CDR3 region has 17 residues. V lost 0 bases to trimming and J lost 5 bases, with 18 bases between them. In DNA, the CDR3 is TGTGCCAGCAGCGTAGCAGGGGTGGGGGTTACCAACAATGAGCAGTTCTTC. Amino acids: CASSVAGVGVTNNEQFF.

The rearrangement links TRBV2 to TRBJ2-7; D is unclear. V was clipped by 0 bases and J by 2 bases, with 8 bases between them. Per the germline V gene, CDR1 is SNHLY and CDR2 is FYNNEI. This CDR3 comprises 14 residues. The DNA for the CDR3 is TGTGCCAGCAGTGAAGCGACGGAGCCCTACGAGCAGTACTTC. It encodes CASSEATEPYEQYF.

The V and J genes are TRBV4-1 and TRBJ2-5; D possibly corresponds to TRBD1 (6 bases). The CDR3 consists of 15 residues. Germline V gives CDR1 MGHRA, CDR2 YSYEKL. Deletions cut 4 bases from V and 1 base from J, with 13 bases between. Written as DNA, the CDR3 is TGCGCCAGCAGCCGAACCACAGGGACCCAAGAGACCCAGTACTTC. Translation: CASSRTTGTQETQYF.

V usage is TRBV3-1 (or the pseudogene TRBV3-2) and J usage is TRBJ2-5, with 10 bases fitting TRBD2. CDR3 length: 15 residues. Germline V lookup: CDR1 LGHDT, CDR2 YNNKEL (reference sequence). Trimming at V came to 5 bases and at J to 2 bases, leaving 5 bases not matched to a gene. The CDR3 sequence: CASSDRTSGQETQYF. DNA for the CDR3: TGTGCCAGCAGCGACCGGACTAGCGGTCAAGAGACCCAGTACTTC.

The rearrangement uses TRBV19 and TRBJ2-7; 8 positions agree with TRBD1. This CDR3 is 16 amino acids long. V dropped 5 bases and J dropped 4; count of bases not matched to a gene: 13. The germline CDR1 and CDR2 sequences are LNHDA and SQIVND (reference sequence). DNA of the CDR3: TGTGCCAGTAGTTCCAACAGGGGGAGAGGTGGATACGAGCAGTACTTC. It encodes CASSSNRGRGGYEQYF.

This chain connects TRBV18 to TRBJ1-1; a weak D match, TRBD1 (6 bases). CDR1 KGHSH and CDR2 LQKENI come from the germline V gene. The CDR3 consists of 17 residues. V was trimmed by 0 bases and J by 0 bases, leaving 14 bases between them. The DNA of the CDR3 is TGTGCCAGCTCACCACCGAATTCAGGGGTATTGAACACTGAAGCTTTCTTT. Its protein is CASSPPNSGVLNTEAFF. The full variable domain, completed using reference TRBV18 and TRBJ1-1, is NAGVMQNPRHLVRRRGQEARLRCSPMKGHSHVYWYRQLPEEGLKFMVYLQKENIIDESGMPKERFSAEFPKEGPSILRIQQVVRGDSAAYFCASSPPNSGVLNTEAFFGQGTRLTVV.

This sequence joins TRBV15 and TRBJ2-7; TRBD1 is a possible D gene (6 bases). This CDR3 has 16 amino acids. Germline V lookup: CDR1 LNHNV, CDR2 YYDKDF (reference sequence). V shed 9 bases and J shed 0 bases, with 21 bases lying between them. CDR3 sequence: CATASDRDTSSYEQYF. The CDR3 nucleotides are TGTGCCACAGCCTCTGACCGGGACACCAGCTCCTACGAGCAGTACTTC.

The V gene is TRBV2, the J gene TRBJ1-1; 7 positions agree with TRBD1. CDR3 length: 17 amino acids. CDR1 and CDR2 (germline): SNHLY, FYNNEI. Trimming took 2 bases from V and 11 from J; bases not matched to a gene: 20. CDR3 sequence: CASSEIDRATPRDEAFF. CDR3 nucleotide sequence: TGTGCCAGCAGTGAAATCGACAGGGCAACGCCGAGGGATGAGGCTTTCTTT.

This chain connects TRBV18 to TRBJ1-5; D is possibly TRBD1 (5 bases). V was pared by 2 bases and J by 3 bases, with 11 bases between. The CDR3 sequence is 15 residues long. Germline CDR1 is KGHSH and CDR2 is LQKENI. Written as DNA, the CDR3 is TGTGCCAGCTCACCAGAGACAGACTTCAATCAGCCCCAGCATTTT. Amino acid sequence: CASSPETDFNQPQHF.

The chain joins TRBV6-2 or TRBV6-3 to TRBJ2-5; 7 bases line up with TRBD2. The CDR3 has 17 residues. The ends lost 0 bases at V and 4 bases at J; junction bases unmatched: 11. CDR1 and CDR2 (germline): MNHEY, SVGEGT. The CDR3 DNA sequence: TGTGCCAGCAGTTACTCGGCGGGAGAGGGTCGGGGAGAGACCCAGTACTTC. This translates into CASSYSAGEGRGETQYF.

This clone was seen only once. The chain recombines TRBV28 with TRBJ1-1, with 9 bases fitting TRBD1. Germline V gene sequence: CDR1 MDHEN, CDR2 SYDVKM. V was clipped by 6 bases and J by 3 bases; unmatched bases: 5. This CDR3 has 14 amino acids. DNA for the CDR3: TGTGCCAGCAGGGAACAGGGGGCGGACACTGAAGCTTTCTTT. It encodes CASREQGADTEAFF.